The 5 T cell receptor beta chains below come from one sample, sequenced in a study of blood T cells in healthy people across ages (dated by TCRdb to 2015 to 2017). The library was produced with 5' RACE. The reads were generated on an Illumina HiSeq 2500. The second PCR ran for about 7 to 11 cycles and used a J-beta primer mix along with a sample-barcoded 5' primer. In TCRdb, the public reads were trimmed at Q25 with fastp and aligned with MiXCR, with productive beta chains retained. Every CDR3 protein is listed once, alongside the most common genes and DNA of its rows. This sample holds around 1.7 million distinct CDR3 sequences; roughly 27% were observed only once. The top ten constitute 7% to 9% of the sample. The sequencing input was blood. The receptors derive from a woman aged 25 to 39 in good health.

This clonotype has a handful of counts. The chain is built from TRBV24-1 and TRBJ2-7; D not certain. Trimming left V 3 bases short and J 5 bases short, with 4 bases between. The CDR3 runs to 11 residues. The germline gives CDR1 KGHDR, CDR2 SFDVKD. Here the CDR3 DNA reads TGTGCCACCAGTGATCGAGACGAGCAGTACTTC. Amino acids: CATSDRDEQYF.

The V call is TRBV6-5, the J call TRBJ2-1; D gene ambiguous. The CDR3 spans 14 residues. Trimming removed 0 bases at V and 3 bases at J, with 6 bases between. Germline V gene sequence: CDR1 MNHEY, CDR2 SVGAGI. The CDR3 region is CASSYSRNYNEQFF. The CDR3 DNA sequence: TGTGCCAGCAGTTACTCGCGCAACTACAATGAGCAGTTCTTC.

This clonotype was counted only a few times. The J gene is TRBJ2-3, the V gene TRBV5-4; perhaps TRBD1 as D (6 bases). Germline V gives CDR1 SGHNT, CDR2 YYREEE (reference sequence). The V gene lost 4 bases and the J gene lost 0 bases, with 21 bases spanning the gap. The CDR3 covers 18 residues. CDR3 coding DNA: TGTGCCAGCAGCCCGGGTGCGGACAGTTTCTCTAGCACAGATACGCAGTATTTT. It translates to CASSPGADSFSSTDTQYF. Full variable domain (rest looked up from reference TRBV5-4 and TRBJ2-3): ETGVTQSPTHLIKTRGQQVTLRCSSQSGHNTVSWYQQALGQGPQFIFQYYREEENGRGNFPPRFSGLQFPNYSSELNVNALELDDSALYLCASSPGADSFSSTDTQYFGPGTRLTVL.

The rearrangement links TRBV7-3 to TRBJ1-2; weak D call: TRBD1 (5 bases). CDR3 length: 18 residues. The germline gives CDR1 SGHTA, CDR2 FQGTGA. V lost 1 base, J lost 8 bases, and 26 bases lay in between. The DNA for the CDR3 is TGTGCCAGCAGCTTAAGAGGACCCTTATTGGGACCGGTCAGGGGCTACACCTTC. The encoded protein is CASSLRGPLLGPVRGYTF. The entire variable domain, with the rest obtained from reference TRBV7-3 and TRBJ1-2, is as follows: GAGVSQTPSNKVTEKGKYVELRCDPISGHTALYWYRQSLGQGPEFLIYFQGTGAADDSGLPNDRFFAVRPEGSVSTLKIQRTERGDSAVYLCASSLRGPLLGPVRGYTFGSGTRLTVV.

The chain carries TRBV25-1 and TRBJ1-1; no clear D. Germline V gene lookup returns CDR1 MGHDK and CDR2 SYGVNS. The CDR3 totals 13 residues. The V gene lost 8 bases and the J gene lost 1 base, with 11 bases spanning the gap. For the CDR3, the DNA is TGTGCCAGCGTGCCGGGAGGGAACACTGAAGCTTTCTTT. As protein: CASVPGGNTEAFF.